Below, 23 T cell receptor beta chains from the same sample are listed, as sequenced in a study of CD8 T cells in ankylosing spondylitis. Broader study findings: Made up of fewer than ten highly homologous variants, a TCR beta motif appeared characteristic of ankylosing spondylitis blood.

TCRdb called the 5' RACE reads again in MiXCR, with one record for every CDR3 protein. The sample lists around 390,000 distinct CDR3 sequences; 20% to 25% were seen once. These receptors' antigens are unknown. The sample comprised blood, either unsorted or a sorted T cell fraction (not recorded which). These receptors all come from a male donor with ankylosing spondylitis.

In this sample, this clonotype turned up a few times. The chain carries TRBV18 and TRBJ2-4, with 7 bases fitting TRBD2. Trimming cost V 3 bases and J 1 base; bases outside gene matches: 6. Germline V gene lookup returns CDR1 KGHSH and CDR2 LQKENI. The CDR3 runs to 16 residues. The CDR3 DNA is TGTGCCAGCTCACCCCTCGCGGGAGATGCCAAAAACATTCAGTACTTC. It specifies CASSPLAGDAKNIQYF.

This clonotype was seen at least ten times. This rearrangement joins TRBV5-1 to TRBJ2-1, with D possibly being TRBD1 (7 bases). The length of the CDR3 is 16 residues. V lost 0 bases and J 5 bases, leaving 15 bases between the germline ends. Germline V gene data show CDR1 as SGHRS and CDR2 as YFSETQ. The CDR3 here is CASSLDLARGHNEQFF. Here the CDR3 DNA reads TGCGCCAGCAGCTTGGACCTAGCGAGGGGGCACAATGAGCAGTTCTTC.

The table lists this clonotype with a few counts. The rearrangement joins TRBV27 to TRBJ1-1; 8 positions match TRBD1. CDR3 length: 15 amino acids. The V gene end was trimmed by 8 bases and the J gene end by 4 bases; junction bases not matched to a gene: 12. Germline lookup yields CDR1 MNHEY and CDR2 SMNVEV (reference sequence). The CDR3, as DNA: TGTGCCAGCTATCGACAGGGGTCGCGTGCCACTGAAGCTTTCTTT. Protein product: CASYRQGSRATEAFF.

This chain uses TRBV6-6 with TRBJ2-5; TRBD2 matches 12 bases. Germline V gene data show CDR1 as MNHNY and CDR2 as SVGAGI (reference sequence). The CDR3 contains 14 residues. Trimming removed 0 bases from V and 9 bases from J; junction bases left unmatched: 2. CDR3 sequence: CASSYSPSGRAQYF. CDR3 nucleotide sequence: TGTGCCAGCAGTTACTCTCCTAGCGGGAGGGCCCAGTACTTC.

This clonotype has a count of ten or more. The chain recombines TRBV7-3 with TRBJ2-2; TRBD1 matches at 8 bases. Unmatched junction bases numbered 3, after V lost 5 bases and J lost 4 bases. The CDR3 runs to 14 residues. From germline, CDR1 is SGHTA and CDR2 FQGTGA. The CDR3 bases are TGTGCCAGCAGCCGGGACAGGCCCACCGGGGAGCTGTTTTTT. Translation: CASSRDRPTGELFF.

This clonotype was recorded a few times. The chain couples TRBV12-3 or TRBV12-4 to TRBJ2-5; D uncertain. The CDR3 runs to 12 residues. The V end lost 3 bases, the J end lost 8 bases, and 10 bases lay between the germline ends. The chain's CDR3 is CASSFVVGTQYF. CDR3 coding DNA: TGTGCCAGCAGTTTCGTCGTAGGCACCCAGTACTTC.

The J gene is TRBJ2-7, the V gene TRBV3-1, with D possibly called TRBD1 or TRBD2 (6 bases each). Germline loops: CDR1 LGHDT, CDR2 YNNKEL (reference sequence). CDR3 length equals 15 residues. Trimming shortened V by 3 bases and J by 12 bases, and 24 bases separated the two germline ends. CDR3 in amino acids: CASSHRNRGTRGTYF. The CDR3 bases are TGTGCCAGCAGCCACCGTAATCGCGGGACACGCGGCACGTACTTC.

This sequence joins TRBV9 and TRBJ2-2; 8 bases fit TRBD1. The CDR3 spans 16 residues. V gave up 0 bases and J gave up 6 bases; unmatched junction bases: 7. Germline assignment: CDR1 SGDLS and CDR2 YYNGEE. CDR3 nucleotides: TGTGCCAGCAGCGTAGCTTCACAGGGGGTGGCCGGGGAGCTGTTTTTT. It codes for CASSVASQGVAGELFF.

The chain uses TRBV20-1 and TRBJ2-5; D tentatively reads TRBD1 or TRBD2 (5 bases each). Germline assignment: CDR1 DFQATT and CDR2 SNEGSKA (reference sequence). This CDR3 has 15 residues. Trimming removed 6 bases from V and 2 bases from J, with 19 bases in between. DNA of the CDR3: TGCAGTGCGCGCAGGGACCGGAGAGTTCAAGAGACCCAGTACTTC. Translating gives CSARRDRRVQETQYF.

This rearrangement joins TRBV7-2 to TRBJ2-5; 7 nucleotides align to TRBD2. This CDR3 is 15 amino acids long. Germline trimming cut 1 base from V and 2 bases from J; bases unmatched to any gene: 4. Germline V gene data show CDR1 as SGHTA and CDR2 as FQGNSA. This CDR3 is CASSLDRLAQETQYF. Written as DNA, the CDR3 is TGTGCCAGCAGCTTAGACAGACTAGCACAAGAGACCCAGTACTTC.

The gene calls are TRBV7-9 and TRBJ2-7; tentative D call: TRBD2 (6 bases). The germline V gene has CDR1 SEHNR and CDR2 FQNEAQ (reference sequence). The CDR3 contains 13 residues. V lost 8 bases and J 7 bases, leaving 18 bases between the germline ends. The CDR3 region is CASERLDPWEQYF. In nucleotides, the CDR3 is TGTGCCAGCGAGAGACTAGATCCCTGGGAGCAGTACTTC.

The J gene is TRBJ2-4, the V gene TRBV14, with 11 bases matching TRBD1. The trim removed 4 bases at V and 1 base at J, leaving 6 bases unmatched. The germline V gene encodes CDR1 SGHDN and CDR2 FVKESK. CDR3 length: 17 residues. The CDR3 coding sequence is TGTGCCAGCAGCCCTCAGGACAGGGGGCTGGCCAAAAACATTCAGTACTTC. Residues: CASSPQDRGLAKNIQYF.

This clonotype was recorded only once. This chain uses TRBV5-5 with TRBJ2-1, with D possibly called TRBD1 or TRBD2 (5 bases each). The CDR3 totals 15 residues. The V gene's germline CDR1 is SGHKS and CDR2 YYEKEE (reference sequence). Trimming pared 4 bases from V and 6 bases from J, leaving 17 bases between. The CDR3 reads CASSLRAGSSNEQFF. The CDR3 coding sequence is TGTGCCAGCAGCCTCAGAGCAGGGAGCAGCAATGAGCAGTTCTTC. Full variable domain (remainder filled in from reference TRBV5-5 and TRBJ2-1): DAGVTQSPTHLIKTRGQQVTLRCSPISGHKSVSWYQQVLGQGPQFIFQYYEKEERGRGNFPDRFSARQFPNYSSELNVNALLLGDSALYLCASSLRAGSSNEQFFGPGTRLTVL.

The chain joins TRBV29-1 to TRBJ2-7; 9 nucleotides align to TRBD2. The J segment lost 5 bases and the V segment lost 6 bases, leaving 11 bases of the junction unmatched. CDR3 length equals 14 residues. The germline gives CDR1 SQVTM, CDR2 ANQGSEA. Here the CDR3 reads CSVPYSGRRDEQYF. The DNA of the CDR3 is TGCAGCGTACCGTATAGCGGGAGAAGGGACGAGCAGTACTTC.

The sample holds many counts of this clonotype. The rearrangement uses TRBV18 and TRBJ2-7; D ambiguous. The V end lost 5 bases, the J end lost 3 bases, and 8 bases lay between the germline ends. The germline V gene encodes CDR1 KGHSH and CDR2 LQKENI. The CDR3 is 12 residues long. The chain's CDR3 is CASSETNYEQYF. The CDR3 DNA reads as TGTGCCAGCTCAGAAACAAACTACGAGCAGTACTTC.

This clonotype was observed a few times. The rearrangement links TRBV20-1 to TRBJ1-5; D perhaps matches TRBD1 (6 bases). This CDR3 contains 12 residues. The V and J ends lost 3 bases and 7 bases respectively, with 10 bases between them. Germline values: CDR1 DFQATT, CDR2 SNEGSKA (reference sequence). The CDR3 sequence: CSARGDMQPQHF. For the CDR3, the DNA is TGCAGTGCTAGGGGGGACATGCAGCCCCAGCATTTT.

This chain joins TRBV19 and TRBJ2-5; possible D gene TRBD1, 6 bases. The CDR3 consists of 14 residues. CDR1 is LNHDA and CDR2 is SQIVND in the germline V gene (reference sequence). Trimming left V 5 bases short and J 0 bases short, with 10 bases between. The CDR3 DNA reads as TGTGCCAGTAGTGCGAGGACAGACCAAGAGACCCAGTACTTC. Translation gives CASSARTDQETQYF. Full variable domain (rest looked up from reference TRBV19 and TRBJ2-5): DGGITQSPKYLFRKEGQNVTLSCEQNLNHDAMYWYRQDPGQGLRLIYYSQIVNDFQKGDIAEGYSVSREKKESFPLTVTSAQKNPTAFYLCASSARTDQETQYFGPGTRLLVL.

This clonotype was detected ten times or more. This chain links TRBV28 with TRBJ2-2; D is perhaps TRBD2 (5 bases). The CDR3 is made up of 15 amino acids. Trimming stripped 3 bases from V and 5 bases from J, with 13 bases between. Germline CDR1 MDHEN, CDR2 SYDVKM. The CDR3 region has the DNA TGTGCCAGCAGTTTTGTGGGAGTGGGGACCGGGGAGCTGTTTTTT. It translates to CASSFVGVGTGELFF. Variable domain in full (rest from reference TRBV28 and TRBJ2-2): DVKVTQSSRYLVKRTGEKVFLECVQDMDHENMFWYRQDPGLGLRLIYFSYDVKMKEKGDIPEGYSVSREKKERFSLILESASTNQTSMYLCASSFVGVGTGELFFGEGSRLTVL.

This clonotype was found a few times. The rearrangement links TRBV28 to TRBJ1-1, with 7 bases aligning to TRBD1. V shed 2 bases and J 1 base; nucleotides not matched to a gene: 7. CDR1 is MDHEN, CDR2 SYDVKM, per germline. The CDR3 extends over 16 amino acids. The CDR3 protein is CASSLHAWTGNTEAFF. The CDR3 DNA follows: TGTGCCAGCAGTTTACACGCCTGGACAGGGAACACTGAAGCTTTCTTT.

This clonotype was seen at least ten times. The chain carries TRBV10-3 and TRBJ2-7, with TRBD2 matching over 10 bases. Unmatched junction bases numbered 3, after V lost 0 bases and J lost 1 base. The CDR3 loop spans 16 amino acids. Germline CDR1 is ENHRY and CDR2 is SYGVKD. The CDR3 bases are TGTGCCATCAGTGAGTCGAAACTAGCGGGGTCCTACGAGCAGTACTTC. This gives the protein CAISESKLAGSYEQYF.

This clonotype was counted between two and nine times. The chain links TRBV5-1 to TRBJ2-1; D perhaps matches TRBD2 (5 bases). This CDR3 is 14 amino acids long. V was cut by 1 base and J by 5 bases, with 10 bases left in between. Germline CDR1 is SGHRS and CDR2 is YFSETQ. For the CDR3, the DNA is TGCGCCAGCAGCTTGCGGGCGGGCGACAATGAGCAGTTCTTC. Its translation is CASSLRAGDNEQFF.

This clonotype was counted only a few times. The chain joins TRBV6-2 or TRBV6-3 to TRBJ2-1; D remains unclear. V was clipped by 2 bases and J by 6 bases, with 11 bases between them. The V gene's germline CDR1 is MNHEY and CDR2 SVGEGT. The CDR3 is made up of 14 amino acids. In DNA form, the CDR3 reads TGTGCCAGCAGTTACCAGGCCTCTATCAATGAGCAGTTCTTC. This encodes CASSYQASINEQFF.

CDR3 in DNA: TGTGCCACCAGCAGAGCTAGCGGGAGGGCCTTTGAGCAGTTCTTC. Residues: CATSRASGRAFEQFF. The chain uses TRBV15 and TRBJ2-1, with 12 bases fitting TRBD2. Germline V gene lookup returns CDR1 LNHNV and CDR2 YYDKDF (reference sequence). V shed 1 base, J shed 9 bases, and the junction held 4 bases outside the gene matches. The CDR3 covers 15 residues.